This T cell receptor (beta chain) was observed in a study of blood T cell repertoires in COVID-19. Study processing details: Reference gene primer amplification gave estimated nucleated cell counts. Clones were sequenced by immunoSEQ multiplex PCR, and TCRdb holds only the in-frame ones, with some missing. D and trimming were read from the DNA, whereas the V and J calls and clone size are those reported in that table. The data contain roughly 100,000 clones, 75% to 90% of them seen just once; the ten biggest clones take up roughly 4.4%. Input material: peripheral blood. The sequence derives from a human donor in a cohort sampled during active COVID-19.

The CDR3 is CASSARLAGGLGEQFF. As DNA, the CDR3 is TGTGCCAGCAGCGCCCGACTAGCGGGGGGGCTGGGCGAGCAGTTCTTC. The rearrangement links TRBV9 to TRBJ2-1; 14 nucleotides line up with TRBD2. Germline CDR1 is SGDLS and CDR2 is YYNGEE. CDR3 length: 16 amino acids. V lost 3 bases, J lost 10 bases, and 9 bases stayed unmatched.